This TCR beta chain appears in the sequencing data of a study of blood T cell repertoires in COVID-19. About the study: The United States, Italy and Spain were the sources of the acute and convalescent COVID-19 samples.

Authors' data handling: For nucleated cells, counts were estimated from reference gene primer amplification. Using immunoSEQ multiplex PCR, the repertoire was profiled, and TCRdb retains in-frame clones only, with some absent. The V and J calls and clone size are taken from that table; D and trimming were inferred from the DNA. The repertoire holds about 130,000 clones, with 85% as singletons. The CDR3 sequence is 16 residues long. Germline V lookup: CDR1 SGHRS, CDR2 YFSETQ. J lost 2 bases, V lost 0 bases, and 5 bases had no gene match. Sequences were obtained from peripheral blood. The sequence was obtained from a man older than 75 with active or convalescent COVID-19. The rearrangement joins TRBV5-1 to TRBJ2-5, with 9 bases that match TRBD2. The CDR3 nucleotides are TGCGCCAGCAGCTTGGGGCCTAGCGGGGAACAAGAGACCCAGTACTTC. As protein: CASSLGPSGEQETQYF.